These T cell receptor beta chains were read from a single sample in a study of blood T cell repertoires in COVID-19. Only in-frame clones appear in the TCRdb table, and some are missing; sequencing was by immunoSEQ multiplex PCR. The sample contains about 130,000 clones, approximately 85% of which appear only once. Sequenced material: peripheral blood. The receptors shown here come from a woman aged 80 or over with acute or convalescent COVID-19. The CDR3 runs from the conserved cysteine through the conserved F or W. Fields, in order: D gene, J gene, CDR3 length, clone size, V gene, CDR3 DNA, CDR3 protein. D genes are given only for firm matches. Some rows mark clone size as missing; the rest say once, few, many or name a class of expanded clone.

TRBD1 TRBJ1-1 19 few TRBV7-9 TGTGCCAGCAACTTCTGGGGACAGGGAGAAGTAGAGGATAACGCTGAAGCTTTCTTT CASNFWGQGEVEDNAEAFF
NA TRBJ1-1 13 NA TRBV29-1 TGCAGCGTTGGTCTAGGGGCGAACACTGAAGCTTTCTTT CSVGLGANTEAFF
NA TRBJ1-4 12 NA TRBV9 TGTGCCAGCAGCGCTACGGGTGGAAAACTGTTTTTT CASSATGGKLFF
NA TRBJ1-1 14 NA TRBV11-2 TGTGCCAGCAGCTTAGATGGGCAGTACACTGAAGCTTTCTTT CASSLDGQYTEAFF
TRBD1 TRBJ1-5 13 NA TRBV2 TGTGCCAGCAGTGGGACAGGTAATCAGCCCCAGCATTTT CASSGTGNQPQHF
TRBD2 TRBJ2-7 14 once TRBV9 TGTGCCAGCAGCGTATCTAGCGGGGGATACGAGCAGTACTTC CASSVSSGGYEQYF
NA TRBJ1-6 18 NA TRBV5-1 TGCGCCAGCAGCTTGGGGAGGGCCGCGATCTCCTATAATTCACCCCTCCACTTT CASSLGRAAISYNSPLHF
NA TRBJ1-2 14 NA TRBV7-9 TGTGCCAGCAGCTTAGTTGGGGGAGGCGAGGGCTACACCTTC CASSLVGGGEGYTF
TRBD1 TRBJ1-1 14 NA TRBV3-1/TRBV3-2 TGTGCCAGCAGCCAAGGGGACAGGGTCGCTGAAGCTTTCTTT CASSQGDRVAEAFF
NA TRBJ1-1 16 NA TRBV19 TGTGCCAGTAGTATAGGGTGGGGCGGTCAGAACACTGAAGCTTTCTTT CASSIGWGGQNTEAFF
NA TRBJ2-2 14 NA TRBV4-3 TGCGCCAGCAGCCAAGTGCGGGACACCGGGGAGCTGTTTTTT CASSQVRDTGELFF
NA TRBJ2-5 15 NA TRBV6-5 TGTGCCAGCAGGGGGTTCGGGACACCTCAAGAGACCCAGTACTTC CASRGFGTPQETQYF
TRBD1 TRBJ2-5 14 few TRBV27 TGTGCCAGCACCTCGACAGGGGGTAGTAAGACCCAGTACTTC CASTSTGGSKTQYF
NA TRBJ1-1 14 NA TRBV5-1 TGCGCCAGCAGCCAAATCGGAGAGAACACTGAAGCTTTCTTT CASSQIGENTEAFF